The 9 T cell receptor beta chains listed next were all sequenced from one sample in a study of regulatory T cells in long-lasting Graves disease. Time point meaning: newly diagnosed GD, antithyroid drugs for less than 3 months. With RNA extracted from PBMCs as input, the TCR library was made. Arm-PCR of CDR3 regions with iRepertoire HTBI primers generated TCR beta libraries. One entry per CDR3 protein, called by TCRdb with MiXCR from the multiplex PCR reads. The profile shows under 800,000 distinct CDR3 sequences, approximately 15% of them singletons. The sample also formed part of further work on T cells in Graves' hyperthyroidism and ophthalmopathy.

The sequenced sample was peripheral blood mononuclear cells (PBMCs), obtained at new diagnosis, from a patient treated with antithyroid drugs. The receptors come from a woman younger than 45 with Graves disease.

This clonotype occurred many times. The chain couples TRBV7-9 to TRBJ2-7, with 7 nucleotides matching TRBD1. After removal of 1 base from V and 4 bases from J, the junction contained 4 bases not matched to a gene. The CDR3 extends over 14 amino acids. Germline lookup yields CDR1 SEHNR and CDR2 FQNEAQ (reference sequence). The CDR3 is CASSLGQGVYEQYF. In DNA form, the CDR3 reads TGTGCCAGCAGCTTAGGGCAGGGGGTTTACGAGCAGTACTTC.

This clonotype was observed many times. The V and J genes are TRBV28 and TRBJ1-1; 7 nucleotides line up with TRBD1. Germline V gene sequence: CDR1 MDHEN, CDR2 SYDVKM. The CDR3 is 14 residues long. Germline trimming cut 7 bases from V and 2 bases from J; bases unmatched to any gene: 7. The CDR3 coding sequence is TGTGCCAGCAAGTCGGGACAGCCAAACACTGAAGCTTTCTTT. Its translation is CASKSGQPNTEAFF.

The chain links TRBV9 to TRBJ2-7; D may match TRBD1 or TRBD2 (5 bases each). The germline V and J ends were trimmed by 2 bases and 0 bases, with 12 bases remaining between them. Germline lookup yields CDR1 SGDLS and CDR2 YYNGEE. The CDR3 extends over 15 amino acids. The CDR3 reads CASSVGRVNSYEQYF. The CDR3 DNA reads as TGTGCCAGCAGCGTGGGGCGGGTGAACTCCTACGAGCAGTACTTC.

This clonotype was counted between two and nine times. This rearrangement joins TRBV20-1 to TRBJ1-1; the D gene is possibly TRBD1 (5 bases). The ends were cut back, 6 bases at V and 12 bases at J, with 20 bases in the middle. The CDR3 extends over 12 amino acids. Germline CDR1 is DFQATT and CDR2 is SNEGSKA (reference sequence). The CDR3: CSAHMSGGLSFF. CDR3 coding DNA: TGCAGTGCCCATATGTCTGGGGGTTTGTCTTTCTTT.

At least ten counts were recorded for this clonotype. V usage is TRBV6-5 and J usage is TRBJ1-4; D is uncertain. CDR1 and CDR2 from the germline V gene are MNHEY and SVGAGI. This CDR3 has 14 amino acids. The V end lost 0 bases, the J end lost 9 bases, and 11 bases lay between the germline ends. This chain's CDR3 is CASSYSIQQKKLFF. In nucleotides, the CDR3 is TGTGCCAGCAGTTACTCGATACAACAGAAAAAACTGTTTTTT.

The rearrangement joins TRBV19 to TRBJ1-2; 9 bases are a match to TRBD1. V shed 6 bases, J shed 3 bases, and the junction held 8 bases outside the gene matches. Germline CDR1 is LNHDA and CDR2 is SQIVND (reference sequence). CDR3 length equals 15 residues. As DNA, the CDR3 is TGTGCCAGTAGCCGCCTTTGGACAGGGGACTATGGCTACACCTTC. Protein: CASSRLWTGDYGYTF.

The chain carries TRBV4-1 and TRBJ1-1; D call uncertain. CDR3 length: 14 amino acids. CDR1 and CDR2 from the germline V gene are MGHRA and YSYEKL. V lost 0 bases and J 8 bases, leaving 13 bases between the germline ends. The chain's CDR3 is CASSQDDWVSEAFF. The CDR3 bases are TGCGCCAGCAGCCAAGATGATTGGGTTTCAGAAGCTTTCTTT.

The chain has TRBV10-1 and TRBJ1-4; a possible D gene is TRBD1 (5 bases). V was shortened by 3 bases and J by 5 bases, with 22 bases between the two germline ends. This CDR3 is built from 18 residues. From germline, CDR1 is WNHNN and CDR2 SYGVQD (reference sequence). CDR3 coding DNA: TGCGCCAGCAGTGACCGTTGGGACGGGGGTACAAGGAATGAAAAACTGTTTTTT. Translation gives CASSDRWDGGTRNEKLFF.

A few counts support this clonotype. CDR3 sequence reads: CASSQGPGNPRGYTF. In DNA form, the CDR3 reads TGTGCCAGCAGCCAAGGGCCGGGCAACCCTCGGGGCTACACCTTC. The V gene is TRBV3-1, the J gene TRBJ1-2; D is unresolved. The V end lost 1 base, the J end lost 8 bases, and 17 bases lay between the germline ends. This CDR3 spans 15 amino acids. The germline V gene has CDR1 LGHDT and CDR2 YNNKEL (reference sequence).